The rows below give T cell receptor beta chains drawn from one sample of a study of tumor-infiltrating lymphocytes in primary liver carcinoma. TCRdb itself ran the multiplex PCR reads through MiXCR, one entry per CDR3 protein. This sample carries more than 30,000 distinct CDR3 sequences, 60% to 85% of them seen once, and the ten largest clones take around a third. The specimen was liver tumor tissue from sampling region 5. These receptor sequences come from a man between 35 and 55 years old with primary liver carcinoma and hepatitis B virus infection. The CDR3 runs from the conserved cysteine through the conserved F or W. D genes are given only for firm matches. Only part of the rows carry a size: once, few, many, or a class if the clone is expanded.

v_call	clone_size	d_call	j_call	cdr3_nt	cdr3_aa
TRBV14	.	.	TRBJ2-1	TGTGCCAGCAGCCAAAGGCCACTCAATGAGCAGTTCTTC	CASSQRPLNEQFF
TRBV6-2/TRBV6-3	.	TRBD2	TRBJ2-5	TGTGCCGGCACTTCAAAGGTAGCGGGAGGGCCGGGTGAGACCCAGTACTTC	CAGTSKVAGGPGETQYF
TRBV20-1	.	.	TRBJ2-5	TGCGGTGCTAGTGCCGGGGGCCAAGAGACCCAGTACTTC	CGASAGGQETQYF
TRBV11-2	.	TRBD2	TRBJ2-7	TGTGCCAGCAGCTTAACACCTAGCGGCAAGCAATACTTC	CASSLTPSGKQYF
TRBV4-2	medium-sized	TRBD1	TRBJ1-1	TGTGCCAGCAGCGCTGGACAGGGGGACACTGAAGCTTTCTTT	CASSAGQGDTEAFF
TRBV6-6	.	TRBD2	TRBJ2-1	TGTGCCAGCAGTTACCACACTAGCGGCATAGCGATTGAGCAGTTCTTC	CASSYHTSGIAIEQFF
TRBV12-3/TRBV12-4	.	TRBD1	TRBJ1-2	TGTGCCATCGGACAGGGGGTCGATGGCTACACCTTC	CAIGQGVDGYTF
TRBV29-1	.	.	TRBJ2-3	TGCAGCACCGGGCGGGAAACAATCACAGATATACAGTATTTT	CSTGRETITDIQYF
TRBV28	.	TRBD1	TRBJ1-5	TGTGCCAGCAGTCCCCGACAGGGACGCAATCATCTCCAACATTTT	CASSPRQGRNHLQHF
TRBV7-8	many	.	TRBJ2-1	TGTGCCAGCAGCTCTGACTTCGGCGGTACCTACAATGAGCAGTTCTTC	CASSSDFGGTYNEQFF
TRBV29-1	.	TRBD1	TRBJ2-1	TGCAGCGCCCTGACAGGGGGTGATGAGCAGTCCTTC	CSALTGGDEQSF
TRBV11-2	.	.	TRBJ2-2	TGCGCCAGCAGCTTTAGGCAATCGAACGCCGGGGAGCTATTTTTT	CASSFRQSNAGELFF
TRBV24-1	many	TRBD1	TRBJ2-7	TGTGCCACCAGTGATTCCGCCGACAGGGGGCACGAGCAGTACTTC	CATSDSADRGHEQYF
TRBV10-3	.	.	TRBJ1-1	TGTACCATCATGCAAGGATTTAGCACTGAAGCTTTCTTT	CTIMQGFSTEAFF
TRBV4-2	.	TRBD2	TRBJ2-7	TGTGCCAGCAGTGAAAAATCGGGACTGGCGGGAGGGCCACACGAGCAGTACTTC	CASSEKSGLAGGPHEQYF
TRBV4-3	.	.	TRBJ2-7	TGCACCAGCAGCCAAGAATCGGGACGGAACTACGAGCAGTATTTC	CTSSQESGRNYEQYF
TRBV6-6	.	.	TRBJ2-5	TGCGCCATCAGTCAGACTCAGACTCAGTACTTC	CAISQTQTQYF
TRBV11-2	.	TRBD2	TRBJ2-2	TGTGCCAGCAGCTTAGCATCGGGAGGGGCGAGCACCGGGGAGCTGTTTTTT	CASSLASGGASTGELFF
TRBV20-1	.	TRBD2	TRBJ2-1	TGCAGTGCTAGGCGGGGGGCAGGGAGCTCCTACAATGAGCAGTTCTTC	CSARRGAGSSYNEQFF
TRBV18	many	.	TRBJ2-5	TGTGCCAGCTCATTAACGTTGGACGGGGAGACCCAGTACTTC	CASSLTLDGETQYF
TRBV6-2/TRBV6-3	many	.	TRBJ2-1	TGTGCCAGCAGTTATATGGCAGGTTACAATGAGCAGTTCTTC	CASSYMAGYNEQFF
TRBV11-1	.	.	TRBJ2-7	TGTACCATCAACCGAAATTTACAGAGTCTCGAGCAGTACTTC	CTINRNLQSLEQYF
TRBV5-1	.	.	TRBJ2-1	TGCGTCAGCAGCTCCAGCGGAATCTCATCACATGAGCAGTTCTTC	CVSSSSGISSHEQFF
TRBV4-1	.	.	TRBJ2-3	TGCGCGAGCAGCCGAGGTCGGCAGGGCTGGGTTGCCGCAGATACGCAGTATTTT	CASSRGRQGWVAADTQYF
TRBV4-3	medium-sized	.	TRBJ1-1	TGCGCCAGCAGCTCACAACGGGGGACTGAAGCTTTCTTT	CASSSQRGTEAFF
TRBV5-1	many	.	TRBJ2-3	TGCGCCAGCAGCTGGGACAAGGGAGATACGCAGTATTTT	CASSWDKGDTQYF
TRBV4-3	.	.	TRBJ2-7	TGCGCTAGCAGCCAAGAATCGGGACGGAACTACGATCAGTACTTC	CASSQESGRNYDQYF
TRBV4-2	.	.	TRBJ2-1	TGTGCCGGCAGCCTAGGGTACAGCGATAATGAGCAGTTCTTC	CAGSLGYSDNEQFF
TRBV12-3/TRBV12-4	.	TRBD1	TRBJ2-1	TGTGCCGGCAGTTTCTTTACAGGGACAGACTTTTCTAATGAGCAGTTCTTC	CAGSFFTGTDFSNEQFF
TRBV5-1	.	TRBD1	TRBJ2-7	TGCGCCAGCAGCTCGGGACAGGGGGCTAGGGAGCAGTGCTTC	CASSSGQGAREQCF
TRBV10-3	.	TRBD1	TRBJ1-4	TGTAGCATCAGTGGGGACAGGGCCCCTAATGAAAAACTGTTTTTT	CSISGDRAPNEKLFF
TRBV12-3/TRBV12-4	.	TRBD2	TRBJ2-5	TGTGCAAGCAGCCAAACTAGCGGGAGAGCACAAAAGACCCAGTACTTC	CASSQTSGRAQKTQYF
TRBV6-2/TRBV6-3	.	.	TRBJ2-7	TGTGCCAGCAACCACAGTGTCCTACGAGGGCAGTACTTC	CASNHSVLRGQYF
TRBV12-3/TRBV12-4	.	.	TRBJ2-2	TGCGCCAGCAGCCCCCAGTTAGCCCGGGAGCTGTTTTTT	CASSPQLARELFF
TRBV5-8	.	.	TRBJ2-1	TGTGCCAGCAGCTTGGGACTAGAGGGAGTGAAGAATGAACAGTTCTTC	CASSLGLEGVKNEQFF
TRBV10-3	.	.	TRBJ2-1	TGTGCCATCAGTCCCATGGCGACCCGGGATGAGCAGTCCTTC	CAISPMATRDEQSF
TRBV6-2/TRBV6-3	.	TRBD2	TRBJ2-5	TGCGCCAGCAGTTCAAAGGTAGCGGGAGGGCCGCGTGAGACCCAGTACTTC	CASSSKVAGGPRETQYF
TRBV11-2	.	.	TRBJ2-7	TGTGCCAGCAGCTTCATACTGAGGGCCATACATAACGAGCTATACTTC	CASSFILRAIHNELYF
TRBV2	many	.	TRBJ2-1	TGTGCCAGTAGTCAGGACAAAAGCTCCTACAATGAGCAGTTCTTC	CASSQDKSSYNEQFF
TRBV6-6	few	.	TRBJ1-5	TGTGCCAGCAGTTGCTCGGGAGGATATAGCAATCAGCCCCAGCACTTT	CASSCSGGYSNQPQHF
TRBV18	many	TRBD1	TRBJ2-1	TGTGCCAGCTCACCACCGGGACAGGGTAACAATGAGCAGTTCTTC	CASSPPGQGNNEQFF
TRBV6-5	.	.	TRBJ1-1	TGTGCCAAGAGATCCGGGACGCTGAACATTGAAGCTTTCTTT	CAKRSGTLNIEAFF
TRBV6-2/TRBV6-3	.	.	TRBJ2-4	TGTGCTAGCAGTTACAGTCTAGTTGGGGCCATAAACATTCAGTACTTC	CASSYSLVGAINIQYF
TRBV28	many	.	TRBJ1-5	TGTGCCAGCAGTTTCACCGACAACAGGGGCAATCAGCCCCAGCATTTT	CASSFTDNRGNQPQHF
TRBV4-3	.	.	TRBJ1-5	TGCGCCAGCAGTCAAGGAGTCGTCTTAGCAAATACGCAGCATTTT	CASSQGVVLANTQHF
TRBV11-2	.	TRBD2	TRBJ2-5	TGTGATAGCAGCCAAACTTCTGGCGGGGGGAAAGAGACGCAGTACTTC	CDSSQTSGGGKETQYF
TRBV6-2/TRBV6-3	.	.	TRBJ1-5	TGTGCCAGCAGTTTGGACAGTCATAGCAACCAGCCACAGCATTTC	CASSLDSHSNQPQHF
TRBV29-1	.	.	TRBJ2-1	TGCGGCGTCCAACAGAGAGGCAATGAGCAGTTCTTC	CGVQQRGNEQFF
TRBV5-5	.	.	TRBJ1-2	TGTGCCAGCAGCTTGTCCGGGAGGGCCGACTATGGCTACACCTTC	CASSLSGRADYGYTF
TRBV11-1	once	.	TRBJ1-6	TGTGCCAGCAGGAGCTCCTATAATTCACCCCTCCACTTT	CASRSSYNSPLHF
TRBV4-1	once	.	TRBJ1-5	TGCGCCAGCAGCCCCGATGTGGTCAATCAGCCCCAGCATTTT	CASSPDVVNQPQHF
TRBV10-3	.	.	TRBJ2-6	TGTGCCATCAGTGAGTCTAGCTCTGGGGCTAGCGTCCTGACTTTC	CAISESSSGASVLTF
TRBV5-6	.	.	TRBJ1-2	TGTGCCAGCAGCTTGTATAGGGCGCCGGGCTGCACCTTC	CASSLYRAPGCTF
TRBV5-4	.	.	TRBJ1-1	TGTGCCAGCAGCTTTGGGGGACGGACGAACACTGAAGTTTTCTTC	CASSFGGRTNTEVFF
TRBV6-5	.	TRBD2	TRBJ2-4	TGCGCCAGCAGCAGGACAGGGTCCCACTTAGCGGGAGGTACAGCCAAAAACATTCAGTACTTC	CASSRTGSHLAGGTAKNIQYF
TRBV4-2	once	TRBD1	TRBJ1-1	TGTGCCAGCAGCGCTGGACAGGGGGACACTCAAGTTTTCTTT	CASSAGQGDTQVFF
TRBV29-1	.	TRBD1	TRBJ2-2	TGCATCGTTGAGGGACAGGGGTCCGGGGAGCTGTTTTTT	CIVEGQGSGELFF